The clone carrying this T cell receptor beta chain appeared a few times. Its matching antigen is unknown. The sample is drawn from a study of T cell responses to AZD1222 COVID-19 vaccine. Study-level results: Variant regions that are unmutated are reportedly the target of nearly half of spike-specific TCRs. Only a handful of AZD1222 recipients tested seropositive at baseline.

The CDR3 sequence is 16 residues long. From germline, CDR1 is SGHDT and CDR2 YYEEEE. J lost 1 base, V lost 5 bases, and 7 bases had no gene match. This table comes from immunoSEQ multiplex PCR, and its TCRdb copy is limited to in-frame clones, with some not included. The repertoire includes about 27,000 clones, about nine tenths of them detected once, and 6.5% to 9% sits in the top ten. The sequence came from an adult who received the AZD1222 COVID-19 vaccine. The V call is TRBV5-6, the J call TRBJ1-2; TRBD1 agrees at 11 bases. This specimen was peripheral blood, taken 28 days after the second AZD1222 dose. In nucleotides, the CDR3 is TGTGCCAGCAGGAACCGGGACAGGGGGTTTAACTATGGCTACACCTTC. It is translated as CASRNRDRGFNYGYTF.